These 19 T cell receptor beta chains share one sample of origin, sequenced in a study of early T cells in non-severe SARS-CoV-2 infection. Via MiXCR, TCRdb re-called the 5' RACE reads, giving one row per CDR3 protein. This sample has tens of thousands of distinct CDR3 sequences; more than 3.5% occur once, and the top ten carry roughly 7.7%. The sequencing input was whole blood. The receptors were sampled from an adult who was a healthcare worker with PCR-confirmed SARS-CoV-2 infection or an uninfected control (not recorded which).

This clonotype showed up just a few times. The V gene is TRBV19, the J gene TRBJ1-5; 12 bases match TRBD1. The CDR3 runs 15 residues. The germline V gene has CDR1 LNHDA and CDR2 SQIVND (reference sequence). The V and J ends lost 6 bases and 6 bases, in that order; junction bases with no gene match: 6. The CDR3 sequence is CASRGTGGASQPQHF. CDR3 DNA sequence: TGTGCCAGTAGGGGGACAGGGGGCGCGAGTCAGCCCCAGCATTTT.

This clonotype was detected ten times or more. This chain links TRBV18 with TRBJ2-1; 8 nucleotides match TRBD2. This CDR3 is built from 16 residues. The V and J ends lost 2 bases and 3 bases, in that order; junction bases with no gene match: 6. The germline gives CDR1 KGHSH, CDR2 LQKENI. CDR3 in DNA: TGTGCCAGCTCACCAGGCCTAGCGGGTAACTACAATGAGCAGTTCTTC. Its translation is CASSPGLAGNYNEQFF.

By frequency in the sample, this clonotype is medium-sized. J is TRBJ1-6 and V is TRBV19, with TRBD1 matching over 10 bases. This CDR3 region has 14 residues. After removal of 7 bases from V and 9 bases from J, the junction contained 6 bases not matched to a gene. Per the germline V gene, CDR1 is LNHDA and CDR2 is SQIVND (reference sequence). The CDR3: CASKRQGAISPLHF. For the CDR3, the DNA is TGTGCCAGTAAAAGACAGGGGGCGATTTCACCCCTCCACTTT. Full variable domain (missing parts from reference TRBV19 and TRBJ1-6): DGGITQSPKYLFRKEGQNVTLSCEQNLNHDAMYWYRQDPGQGLRLIYYSQIVNDFQKGDIAEGYSVSREKKESFPLTVTSAQKNPTAFYLCASKRQGAISPLHFGNGTRLTVT.

V is TRBV27 and J is TRBJ1-1; 9 bases line up with TRBD1. Trimming removed 5 bases from V and 1 base from J; junction bases left unmatched: 5. Germline lookup yields CDR1 MNHEY and CDR2 SMNVEV (reference sequence). The CDR3 runs 15 residues. For the CDR3, the DNA is TGTGCCAGCAGTGGACCGACAGGGGGGAACACTGAAGCTTTCTTT. The encoded protein is CASSGPTGGNTEAFF.

This clonotype counts as medium-sized. The chain recombines TRBV12-3 or TRBV12-4 with TRBJ2-1; D might be TRBD1 (6 bases). The V and J ends lost 6 bases and 6 bases respectively, with 9 bases between them. The CDR3 length is 12 residues. As DNA, the CDR3 is TGTGCCAGCAGAAGGACAGTCAATGAGCAGTTCTTC. It yields the protein CASRRTVNEQFF.

This clonotype was seen ten or more times. V is TRBV9 and J is TRBJ1-1; the D is unclear. The germline V gene encodes CDR1 SGDLS and CDR2 YYNGEE. Deletions cut 0 bases from V and 4 bases from J, with 10 bases between. The CDR3 is 14 amino acids. The CDR3 loop is CASSVGGSGTEAFF. Written as DNA, the CDR3 is TGTGCCAGCAGCGTAGGGGGATCAGGCACTGAAGCTTTCTTT.

This chain links TRBV20-1 with TRBJ2-3; D remains ambiguous. The V gene lost 5 bases and the J gene lost 2 bases, with 11 bases spanning the gap. The CDR3 has 13 amino acids. In germline, CDR1 is DFQATT, CDR2 SNEGSKA (reference sequence). The CDR3: CSAAPKITDTQYF. CDR3 in DNA: TGCAGTGCTGCTCCCAAAATCACAGATACGCAGTATTTT.

In this sample, this clonotype turned up many times. J is TRBJ1-1 and V is TRBV28; a possible D gene is TRBD1 (5 bases). V was pared by 4 bases and J by 0 bases, with 12 bases between. The germline V gene has CDR1 MDHEN and CDR2 SYDVKM. The CDR3 consists of 15 residues. In DNA, the CDR3 is TGTGCCAGCAGTTCCCGTGGAGGGGTGAACACTGAAGCTTTCTTT. This translates into CASSSRGGVNTEAFF.

This clonotype was detected many times. The chain carries TRBV5-1 and TRBJ1-1; the D is unclear. Trimming shortened V by 4 bases and J by 3 bases, and 19 bases separated the two germline ends. This CDR3 comprises 16 residues. From germline, CDR1 is SGHRS and CDR2 YFSETQ. In DNA, the CDR3 is TGCGCCAGCAGCCTCCCGGGCCAGGTGTTGGACACTGAAGCTTTCTTT. Protein product: CASSLPGQVLDTEAFF.

This clonotype was picked up many times. The chain uses TRBV10-3 and TRBJ2-3; 7 bases are a match to TRBD2. This CDR3 is 14 amino acids long. V lost 7 bases to trimming and J lost 5 bases; unmatched junction nucleotides: 9. Per germline, CDR1 ENHRY and CDR2 SYGVKD. CDR3 bases: TGTGCCATCACTGGGGGGAGGGACGGAGATACGCAGTATTTT. Translation gives CAITGGRDGDTQYF.

This clonotype was recorded at least ten times. The gene calls are TRBV11-2 and TRBJ2-7; 10 bases line up with TRBD2. This CDR3 is built from 15 residues. Unmatched junction bases numbered 7, after V lost 1 base and J lost 7 bases. Germline V gene data show CDR1 as SGHAT and CDR2 as FQNNGV. In nucleotides, the CDR3 is TGTGCCAGCAGCTTAGTCGTTAGCGGGGGGCTGGAGCAGTACTTC. Translation gives CASSLVVSGGLEQYF.

This clonotype came up many times. V and J are TRBV20-1 and TRBJ2-1; TRBD2 aligns across 9 bases. Germline loops: CDR1 DFQATT, CDR2 SNEGSKA (reference sequence). The V segment lost 1 base and the J segment 7 bases; nucleotides outside the gene matches: 5. This CDR3 contains 14 residues. The CDR3 DNA sequence: TGCAGTGCTAGAGTGGCGGGGGGGCCAAATGAGCAGTTCTTC. As protein: CSARVAGGPNEQFF.

By share, this clonotype ranks as medium-sized. This chain links TRBV6-1 with TRBJ1-1; no definite D call. Germline lookup yields CDR1 MNHNS and CDR2 SASEGT. V lost 4 bases to trimming and J lost 1 base, with 16 bases between them. The CDR3 consists of 16 residues. In nucleotides, the CDR3 is TGTGCCAGCAGTGGACTTCGTGAAAACTGGAACACTGAAGCTTTCTTT. It yields the protein CASSGLRENWNTEAFF.

This clonotype was counted at least ten times. The V gene is TRBV13, the J gene TRBJ1-1; D gene uncertain. The CDR3 has 13 residues. Germline V gives CDR1 PRHDT, CDR2 FYEKMQ (reference sequence). V was shortened by 6 bases and J by 4 bases, with 12 bases between the two germline ends. In DNA form, the CDR3 reads TGTGCCAGCAGTTTGCTGTTGGCCACTGAAGCTTTCTTT. As protein: CASSLLLATEAFF.

This clonotype was detected a few times. This chain uses TRBV7-6 with TRBJ2-5; TRBD1 matches at 7 bases. V lost 4 bases, J lost 3 bases, and 14 bases stayed unmatched. Germline-derived CDR1 and CDR2 are SGHVS and FNYEAQ. This CDR3 comprises 17 residues. CDR3 amino acids: CASSSRDRSINEETQYF. The CDR3 DNA follows: TGTGCCAGCAGCTCCCGGGACAGATCAATCAACGAAGAGACCCAGTACTTC.

This clonotype was picked up a small number of times. V usage is TRBV29-1 and J usage is TRBJ2-1; 14 positions match TRBD2. The CDR3 length is 13 residues. The V segment lost 8 bases and the J segment 9 bases; nucleotides outside the gene matches: 6. CDR1 and CDR2 (germline): SQVTM, ANQGSEA. The CDR3 here is CSSRLAGGREQFF. CDR3 DNA: TGCAGCTCCAGACTAGCGGGGGGGCGTGAGCAGTTCTTC.

This clonotype was picked up many times. The chain links TRBV19 to TRBJ2-7, with unresolved D. The V end lost 7 bases, the J end lost 2 bases, and 18 bases lay between the germline ends. CDR1 is LNHDA, CDR2 SQIVND, per germline (reference sequence). This CDR3 has 15 amino acids. The chain's CDR3 is CASTPRVGPAYEQYF. The CDR3 DNA is TGTGCCAGTACCCCGAGAGTAGGACCAGCCTACGAGCAGTACTTC.

This chain connects TRBV12-3 or TRBV12-4 to TRBJ1-1; D is unresolved. The V end was cut by 5 bases, the J end by 1 base, with 11 bases between. The CDR3 has 14 residues. The CDR3 is CASSLQAGNTEAFF. CDR3 DNA: TGTGCCAGCAGTCTTCAAGCAGGGAACACTGAAGCTTTCTTT.

This clonotype has more than one count but fewer than ten. The rearrangement uses TRBV5-1 and TRBJ2-2, with 8 bases aligning to TRBD2. Germline V gives CDR1 SGHRS, CDR2 YFSETQ. The CDR3 is 15 residues long. Trimming at V came to 4 bases and at J to 5 bases, leaving 7 bases not matched to a gene. CDR3 residues: CASSRGLALTGELFF. The CDR3 DNA sequence: TGCGCCAGCAGCCGAGGACTAGCCCTAACCGGGGAGCTGTTTTTT.